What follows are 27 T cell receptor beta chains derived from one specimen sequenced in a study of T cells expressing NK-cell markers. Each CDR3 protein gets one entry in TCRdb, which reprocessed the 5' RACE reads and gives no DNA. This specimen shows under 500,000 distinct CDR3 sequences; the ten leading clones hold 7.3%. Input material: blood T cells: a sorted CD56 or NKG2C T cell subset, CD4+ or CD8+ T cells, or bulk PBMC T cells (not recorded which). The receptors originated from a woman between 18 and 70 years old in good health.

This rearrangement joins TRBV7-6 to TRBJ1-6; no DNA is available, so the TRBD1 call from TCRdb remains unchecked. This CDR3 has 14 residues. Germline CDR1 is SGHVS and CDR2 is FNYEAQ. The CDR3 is CASSLAAGESPLHF. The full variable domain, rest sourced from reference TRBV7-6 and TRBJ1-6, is GAGVSQSPRYKVTKRGQDVALRCDPISGHVSLYWYRQALGQGPEFLTYFNYEAQQDKSGLPNDRFSAERPEGSISTLTIQRTEQRDSAMYRCASSLAAGESPLHFGNGTRLTVT.

CDR3 loop: CASSYDRGQETQYF. The chain carries TRBV3-1 and TRBJ2-5; TCRdb outputs TRBD1, but without DNA this stays unchecked. Germline assignment: CDR1 LGHDT and CDR2 YNNKEL (reference sequence). The CDR3 extends over 14 amino acids.

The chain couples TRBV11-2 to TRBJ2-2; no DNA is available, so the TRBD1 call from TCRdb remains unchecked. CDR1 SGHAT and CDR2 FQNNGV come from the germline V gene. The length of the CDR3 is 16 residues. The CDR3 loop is CASSLTGAANTGELFF. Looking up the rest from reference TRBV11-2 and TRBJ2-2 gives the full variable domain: EAGVAQSPRYKIIEKRQSVAFWCNPISGHATLYWYQQILGQGPKLLIQFQNNGVVDDSQLPKDRFSAERLKGVDSTLKIQPAKLEDSAVYLCASSLTGAANTGELFFGEGSRLTVL.

The CDR3 protein is CSVARGTGELFF. The chain is built from TRBV29-1 and TRBJ2-2; TCRdb gives TRBD1 as the D gene, but with no DNA this cannot be confirmed. The CDR3 sequence is 12 residues long. Germline V lookup: CDR1 SQVTM, CDR2 ANQGSEA.

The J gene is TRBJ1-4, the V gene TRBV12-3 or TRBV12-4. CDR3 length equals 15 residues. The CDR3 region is CASSLPDATNEKLFF.

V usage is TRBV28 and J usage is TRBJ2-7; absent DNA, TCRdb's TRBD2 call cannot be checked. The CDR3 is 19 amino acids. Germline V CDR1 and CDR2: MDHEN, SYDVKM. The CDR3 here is CASSSVGPPSSGGIYEQYF.

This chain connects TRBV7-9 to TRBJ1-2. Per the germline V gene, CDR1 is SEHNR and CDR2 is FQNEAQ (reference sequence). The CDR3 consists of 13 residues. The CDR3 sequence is CASSSTRPYGYTF.

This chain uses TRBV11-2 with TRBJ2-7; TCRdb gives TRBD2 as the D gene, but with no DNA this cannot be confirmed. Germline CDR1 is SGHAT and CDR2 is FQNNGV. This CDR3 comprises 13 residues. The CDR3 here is CASSFGGGVEQYF.

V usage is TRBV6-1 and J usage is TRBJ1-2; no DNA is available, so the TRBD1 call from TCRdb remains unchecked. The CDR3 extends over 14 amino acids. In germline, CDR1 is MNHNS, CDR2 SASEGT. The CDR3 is CASSLDRGLGGYTF.

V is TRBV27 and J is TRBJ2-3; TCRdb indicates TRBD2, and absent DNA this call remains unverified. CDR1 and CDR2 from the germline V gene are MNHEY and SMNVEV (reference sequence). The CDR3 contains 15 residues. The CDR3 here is CASSLNGRDTDTQYF.

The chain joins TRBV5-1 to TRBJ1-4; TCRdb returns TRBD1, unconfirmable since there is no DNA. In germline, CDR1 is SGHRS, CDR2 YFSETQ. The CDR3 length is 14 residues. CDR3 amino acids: CASSLEPPDEKLFF.

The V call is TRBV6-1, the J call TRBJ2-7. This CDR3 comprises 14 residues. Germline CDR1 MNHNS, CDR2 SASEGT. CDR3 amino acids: CASNEGTELREQYF.

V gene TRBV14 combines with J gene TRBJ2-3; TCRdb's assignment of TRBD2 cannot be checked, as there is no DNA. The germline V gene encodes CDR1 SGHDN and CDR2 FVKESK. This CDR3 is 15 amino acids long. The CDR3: CASSQVGLRTDTQYF.

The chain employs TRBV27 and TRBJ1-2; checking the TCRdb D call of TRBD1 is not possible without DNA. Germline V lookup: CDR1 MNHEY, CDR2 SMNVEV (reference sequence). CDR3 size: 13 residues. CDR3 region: CASSDRVNYGYTF.

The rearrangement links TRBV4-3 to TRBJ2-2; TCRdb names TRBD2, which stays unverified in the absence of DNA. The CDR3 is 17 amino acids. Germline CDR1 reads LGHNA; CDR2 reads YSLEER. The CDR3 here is CASSQALAGRNTGGLFF.

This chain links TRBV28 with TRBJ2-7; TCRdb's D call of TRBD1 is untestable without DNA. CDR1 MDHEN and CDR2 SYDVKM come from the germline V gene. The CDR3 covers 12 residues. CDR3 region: CASRSPPYEQYF.

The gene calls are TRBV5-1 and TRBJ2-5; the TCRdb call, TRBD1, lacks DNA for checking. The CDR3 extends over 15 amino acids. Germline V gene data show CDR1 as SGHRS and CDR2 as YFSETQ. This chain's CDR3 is CASSLGGAAEETQYF.

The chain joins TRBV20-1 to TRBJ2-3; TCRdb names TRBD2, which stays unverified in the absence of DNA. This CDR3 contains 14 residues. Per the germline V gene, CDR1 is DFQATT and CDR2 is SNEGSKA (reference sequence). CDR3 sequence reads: CSAPGTRTTDTQYF.

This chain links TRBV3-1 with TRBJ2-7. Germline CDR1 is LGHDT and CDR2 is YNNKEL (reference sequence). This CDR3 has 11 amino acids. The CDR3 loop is CASSQGLEQYF.

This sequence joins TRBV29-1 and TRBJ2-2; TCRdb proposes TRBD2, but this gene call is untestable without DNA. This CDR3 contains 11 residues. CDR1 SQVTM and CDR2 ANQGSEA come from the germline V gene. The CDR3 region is CSAPDYGELFF.

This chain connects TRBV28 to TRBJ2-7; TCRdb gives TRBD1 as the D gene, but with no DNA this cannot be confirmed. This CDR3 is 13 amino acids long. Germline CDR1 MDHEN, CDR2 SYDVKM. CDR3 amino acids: CASSINTGYEQYF.

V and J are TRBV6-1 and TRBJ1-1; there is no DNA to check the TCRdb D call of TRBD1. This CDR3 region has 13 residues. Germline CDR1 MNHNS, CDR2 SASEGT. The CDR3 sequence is CASSPRLSTEAFF.

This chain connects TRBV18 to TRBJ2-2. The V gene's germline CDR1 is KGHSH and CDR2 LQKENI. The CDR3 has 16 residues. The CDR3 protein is CASSPLVVQNTGELFF.

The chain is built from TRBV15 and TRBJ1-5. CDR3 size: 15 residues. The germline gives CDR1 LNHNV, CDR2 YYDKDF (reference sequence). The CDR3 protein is CATRGYGEGFGPQHF.

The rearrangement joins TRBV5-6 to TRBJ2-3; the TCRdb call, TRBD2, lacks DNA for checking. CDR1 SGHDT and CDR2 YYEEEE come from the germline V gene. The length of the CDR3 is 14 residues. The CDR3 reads CASGSGLYTDTQYF.

The chain's CDR3 is CASSHPLGSAFF. This chain joins TRBV3-1 and TRBJ1-1. The CDR3 consists of 12 residues. Germline lookup yields CDR1 LGHDT and CDR2 YNNKEL (reference sequence).

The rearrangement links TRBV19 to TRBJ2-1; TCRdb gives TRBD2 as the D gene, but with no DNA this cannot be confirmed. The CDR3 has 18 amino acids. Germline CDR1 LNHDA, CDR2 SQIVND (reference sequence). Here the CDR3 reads CASSTTPGLPKVGNEQFF.